A single sample gave rise to the 30 T cell receptor beta chains below, sequenced in a study of blood T cell repertoires in COVID-19. Sequencing was performed with immunoSEQ multiplex PCR; in TCRdb, only in-frame clones are kept and a portion is missing. The data contain 120,000 to 150,000 clones, approximately 80% of them singletons. The sample taken for sequencing was peripheral blood. The receptors originated from a human donor in a cohort sampled during active COVID-19.

The chain recombines TRBV2 with TRBJ1-1; 9 bases are shared with TRBD1. Unmatched junction bases numbered 8, after V lost 6 bases and J lost 6 bases. Germline-derived CDR1 and CDR2 are SNHLY and FYNNEI. The CDR3 loop spans 14 amino acids. The CDR3 sequence: CASRRQGVISEAFF. In DNA, the CDR3 is TGTGCCAGCAGACGACAGGGGGTGATCTCTGAAGCTTTCTTT.

This clone has a single count. This sequence joins TRBV6-5 and TRBJ1-6; D may be TRBD1 (5 bases). Germline CDR1 is MNHEY and CDR2 is SVGAGI. Trimming stripped 6 bases from V and 15 bases from J, with 15 bases between. The CDR3 has 12 residues. As DNA, the CDR3 is TGTGCCAGCAGGACGACAGTTTCTCTCCTCCACTTT. Its protein is CASRTTVSLLHF.

The gene calls are TRBV10-1 and TRBJ2-7, with D perhaps matching TRBD2 (6 bases). The V end was cut by 5 bases, the J end by 2 bases, with 16 bases between. The CDR3 is made up of 15 amino acids. Germline V lookup: CDR1 WNHNN, CDR2 SYGVQD (reference sequence). This CDR3 is CASSREDIPAYEQYF. The DNA for the CDR3 is TGCGCCAGCAGTAGGGAGGACATACCAGCCTACGAGCAGTACTTC.

The chain is built from TRBV6-5 and TRBJ2-3; no firm D call. Trimming pared 7 bases from V and 0 bases from J, leaving 11 bases between. Germline-derived CDR1 and CDR2 are MNHEY and SVGAGI. The CDR3 has 14 residues. CDR3 DNA: TGTGCCAGCATCGAGGCTACTAGCACAGATACGCAGTATTTT. Protein: CASIEATSTDTQYF.

DNA for the CDR3: TGTGCCAGCTCCCGGACTAGCGGGGGTAGGAACTACGAGCAGTACTTC. Translation: CASSRTSGGRNYEQYF. The rearrangement joins TRBV27 to TRBJ2-7; 13 nucleotides match TRBD2. This CDR3 has 16 amino acids. V shed 8 bases, J shed 3 bases, and the junction held 10 bases outside the gene matches. CDR1 and CDR2 (germline): MNHEY, SMNVEV (reference sequence).

V gene TRBV5-1 combines with J gene TRBJ2-7; D gene uncertain. The germline V and J ends were trimmed by 0 bases and 0 bases, with 7 bases remaining between them. Germline CDR1 SGHRS, CDR2 YFSETQ. The CDR3 covers 14 residues. CDR3 sequence: CASSLDGRSYEQYF. The CDR3 DNA sequence: TGCGCCAGCAGCTTGGACGGTCGCTCCTACGAGCAGTACTTC.

V is TRBV29-1 and J is TRBJ1-2; D perhaps matches TRBD1 (6 bases). CDR1 is SQVTM, CDR2 ANQGSEA, per germline. Trimming cost V 1 base and J 7 bases, with 16 bases left between them. The CDR3 contains 14 residues. As DNA, the CDR3 is TGCAGCGTTGAAGTACGGCCAGGGGTAGGTGGCTACACCTTC. Translation gives CSVEVRPGVGGYTF.

This clone appeared a single time. This chain uses TRBV24-1 with TRBJ2-1; 10 nucleotides match TRBD2. The CDR3 consists of 16 residues. Trimming cost V 4 bases and J 4 bases; bases outside gene matches: 6. Germline V gene lookup returns CDR1 KGHDR and CDR2 SFDVKD. Written as DNA, the CDR3 is TGTGCCACCAGTGACCTTGTAGCGGGAGGTTACAATGAGCAGTTCTTC. Its translation is CATSDLVAGGYNEQFF.

The J gene is TRBJ2-2, the V gene TRBV5-5, with D uncertain. The CDR3 totals 13 residues. Trimming pared 0 bases from V and 4 bases from J, leaving 4 bases between. In germline, CDR1 is SGHKS, CDR2 YYEKEE (reference sequence). CDR3 residues: CASSLGLTGELFF. CDR3 nucleotides: TGTGCCAGCAGCTTGGGTCTCACCGGGGAGCTGTTTTTT.

The gene calls are TRBV6-2 or TRBV6-3 and TRBJ2-7; D is undetermined. The V end lost 3 bases, the J end lost 0 bases, and 12 bases lay between the germline ends. The germline CDR1 and CDR2 sequences are MNHEY and SVGEGT. The CDR3 has 15 residues. CDR3 residues: CASSYSELSSYEQYF. The CDR3 DNA sequence: TGTGCCAGCAGTTATTCGGAGCTTTCCTCCTACGAGCAGTACTTC.

The rearrangement links TRBV30 to TRBJ1-4, with 7 positions matching TRBD1. Germline CDR1 is GTSNPN and CDR2 is SVGIG (reference sequence). Trimming removed 5 bases from V and 3 bases from J; junction bases left unmatched: 3. The CDR3 is 13 amino acids. The CDR3 loop is CAWSTGPNEKLFF. In DNA form, the CDR3 reads TGTGCCTGGTCGACAGGGCCTAATGAAAAACTGTTTTTT.

The chain links TRBV19 to TRBJ2-7; D perhaps matches TRBD2 (6 bases). This CDR3 contains 16 residues. The germline CDR1 and CDR2 sequences are LNHDA and SQIVND (reference sequence). V was pared by 7 bases and J by 5 bases, with 24 bases between. CDR3 in amino acids: CASTIGGTRGGNEQYF. As DNA, the CDR3 is TGTGCCAGTACCATCGGAGGGACCCGGGGCGGGAACGAGCAGTACTTC. The whole variable domain, filled in from reference TRBV19 and TRBJ2-7, reads DGGITQSPKYLFRKEGQNVTLSCEQNLNHDAMYWYRQDPGQGLRLIYYSQIVNDFQKGDIAEGYSVSREKKESFPLTVTSAQKNPTAFYLCASTIGGTRGGNEQYFGPGTRLTVT.

For the CDR3, the DNA is TGTGCCAGCAGCATACAGGGACGGGAGACCCAGTACTTC. It codes for CASSIQGRETQYF. The J gene is TRBJ2-5, the V gene TRBV11-1, with D perhaps matching TRBD1 (6 bases). This CDR3 has 13 residues. Trimming removed 5 bases at V and 5 bases at J, with 12 bases between. CDR1 and CDR2 (germline): SGHAT, FQDESV (reference sequence).

The V call is TRBV27, the J call TRBJ2-7; D perhaps matches TRBD2 (6 bases). CDR3 length: 15 amino acids. Germline loops: CDR1 MNHEY, CDR2 SMNVEV (reference sequence). Trimming took off 5 bases at V and 2 bases at J, with 16 bases between the two ends. DNA of the CDR3: TGTGCCAGCAGTCCGGCGGGGACGGGGCCCTACGAGCAGTACTTC. Its protein product is CASSPAGTGPYEQYF.

The V gene is TRBV5-1, the J gene TRBJ2-7; 9 bases fit TRBD2. The germline CDR1 and CDR2 sequences are SGHRS and YFSETQ. The CDR3 runs to 15 residues. V trimming: 2 bases; J trimming: 4 bases; junction bases outside the gene matches: 7. The CDR3 region is CASSFLAGAGYEQYF. CDR3 nucleotides: TGCGCCAGCAGCTTTTTAGCGGGAGCGGGTTACGAGCAGTACTTC. Looking up the rest from reference TRBV5-1 and TRBJ2-7 gives the full variable domain: KAGVTQTPRYLIKTRGQQVTLSCSPISGHRSVSWYQQTPGQGLQFLFEYFSETQRNKGNFPGRFSGRQFSNSRSEMNVSTLELGDSALYLCASSFLAGAGYEQYFGPGTRLTVT.

The V gene is TRBV11-2, the J gene TRBJ2-7; D not resolved. The germline V gene encodes CDR1 SGHAT and CDR2 FQNNGV. CDR3 length equals 15 residues. V was pared by 3 bases and J by 2 bases, with 14 bases between. CDR3 residues: CASSLVRGVTYEQYF. The CDR3 DNA sequence: TGTGCCAGCAGCTTGGTGCGCGGCGTTACCTACGAGCAGTACTTC.

This chain joins TRBV13 and TRBJ1-1; D perhaps matches TRBD1 (6 bases). CDR1 is PRHDT, CDR2 FYEKMQ, per germline (reference sequence). This CDR3 is 13 amino acids long. V gave up 5 bases and J gave up 7 bases, with 14 bases separating them. CDR3 DNA: TGTGCCAGCAGCCCCTCAGGGGAGGGTGAAGCTTTCTTT. Translating it yields CASSPSGEGEAFF.

The chain uses TRBV3-1 (or the pseudogene TRBV3-2) and TRBJ2-1, with 7 bases identical to TRBD1. Germline CDR1 is LGHDT and CDR2 is YNNKEL (reference sequence). The CDR3 totals 15 residues. With V trimmed by 1 base and J by 4 bases, 4 bases remained unmatched. Written as DNA, the CDR3 is TGTGCCAGCAGCCAAGGCGCAGGGGGTTACAATGAGCAGTTCTTC. Translation: CASSQGAGGYNEQFF.

The chain joins TRBV27 to TRBJ2-7; TRBD2 aligns across 10 bases. This CDR3 is 15 amino acids long. From germline, CDR1 is MNHEY and CDR2 SMNVEV (reference sequence). V shed 2 bases and J 2 bases; nucleotides not matched to a gene: 3. CDR3 bases: TGTGCCAGCAGTTTAGCGACTAGCGGGCCCTACGAGCAGTACTTC. It yields the protein CASSLATSGPYEQYF.

This sequence joins TRBV24-1 and TRBJ1-2; D is ambiguous. V was pared by 6 bases and J by 4 bases, with 11 bases between. This CDR3 is built from 13 residues. Germline V gives CDR1 KGHDR, CDR2 SFDVKD. The CDR3 protein is CATSNSHGYGYTF. CDR3 nucleotides: TGTGCCACCAGTAATAGTCACGGCTATGGCTACACCTTC.

The rearrangement joins TRBV3-1 (or the pseudogene TRBV3-2) to TRBJ2-1, with a possible D match to TRBD2 (6 bases). This CDR3 is built from 15 residues. The germline V gene encodes CDR1 LGHDT and CDR2 YNNKEL (reference sequence). Between the trimmed V and J ends, which lost 4 bases and 3 bases, there was a span of 13 bases. The CDR3: CASSLGAGNYNEQFF. The CDR3, as DNA: TGTGCCAGCAGCCTCGGGGCGGGAAACTACAATGAGCAGTTCTTC.

This rearrangement joins TRBV28 to TRBJ2-4; the D gene is possibly TRBD1 (7 bases). Trimming shortened V by 10 bases and J by 1 base, and 17 bases separated the two germline ends. The germline V gene has CDR1 MDHEN and CDR2 SYDVKM. This CDR3 region has 15 residues. The CDR3 bases are TGTGCCACCGAAACCAGGGGGGTGGCCAAAAACATTCAGTACTTC. Translation gives CATETRGVAKNIQYF. Full variable domain (rest looked up from reference TRBV28 and TRBJ2-4): DVKVTQSSRYLVKRTGEKVFLECVQDMDHENMFWYRQDPGLGLRLIYFSYDVKMKEKGDIPEGYSVSREKKERFSLILESASTNQTSMYLCATETRGVAKNIQYFGAGTRLSVL.

With respect to this clone: One junction end does not reproduce the germline sequence, and a read error may be involved. The rearrangement uses TRBV5-1 and TRBJ1-1; a weak D match, TRBD1 (5 bases). The CDR3 is 13 amino acids. Per the germline V gene, CDR1 is SGHRS and CDR2 is YFSETQ. CDR3 in amino acids: CASTLQGSTEAFF. The DNA for the CDR3 is TGCGCCAGCACCTTGCAGGGTTCCACTGAAGCTTTCTTT.

The chain is built from TRBV5-4 and TRBJ2-3, with 9 bases that match TRBD2. In germline, CDR1 is SGHNT, CDR2 YYREEE (reference sequence). The junction had 6 bases not matched to a gene; V was cut back by 4 bases and J by 6 bases. The CDR3 runs 14 residues. The CDR3 DNA reads as TGTGCCAGCAGCACGACTAGCGGACGGGATACGCAGTATTTT. Protein product: CASSTTSGRDTQYF.

V usage is TRBV27 and J usage is TRBJ2-3; TRBD2 aligns across 9 bases. Trimming at V came to 3 bases and at J to 4 bases, leaving 8 bases not matched to a gene. The germline V gene encodes CDR1 MNHEY and CDR2 SMNVEV (reference sequence). The CDR3 has 16 amino acids. Here the CDR3 reads CASSFSGTSYADTQYF. As DNA, the CDR3 is TGTGCCAGCAGTTTTTCCGGGACTAGCTACGCAGATACGCAGTATTTT.

The genes are TRBV30 and TRBJ2-5; the match to TRBD2 covers 8 bases. The V and J ends lost 3 bases and 5 bases, in that order; junction bases with no gene match: 20. The CDR3 runs 18 residues. Looked up from germline, CDR1 is GTSNPN and CDR2 is SVGIG (reference sequence). For the CDR3, the DNA is TGTGCCTGGAGCCCGGGGTTCTACACTAGCGGCTCTGGGGAGACCCAGTACTTC. Amino acid sequence: CAWSPGFYTSGSGETQYF. The whole variable domain, filled in from reference TRBV30 and TRBJ2-5, reads SQTIHQWPATLVQPVGSPLSLECTVEGTSNPNLYWYRQAAGRGLQLLFYSVGIGQISSEVPQNLSASRPQDRQFILSSKKLLLSDSGFYLCAWSPGFYTSGSGETQYFGPGTRLLVL.

This chain uses TRBV29-1 with TRBJ2-5; 8 bases map to TRBD1. The CDR3 sequence is 14 residues long. The trim removed 4 bases at V and 4 bases at J, leaving 8 bases unmatched. Germline assignment: CDR1 SQVTM and CDR2 ANQGSEA. CDR3 protein: CSVVRQGRGETQYF. The DNA of the CDR3 is TGCAGCGTTGTCAGACAGGGGAGAGGAGAGACCCAGTACTTC. Combining the CDR3 with reference TRBV29-1 and TRBJ2-5 gives the whole variable domain SAVISQKPSRDICQRGTSLTIQCQVDSQVTMMFWYRQQPGQSLTLIATANQGSEATYESGFVIDKFPISRPNLTFSTLTVSNMSPEDSSIYLCSVVRQGRGETQYFGPGTRLLVL.

This clone was detected once. The rearrangement links TRBV6-5 to TRBJ1-5; D perhaps matches TRBD1 (5 bases). CDR3 size: 14 residues. The germline CDR1 and CDR2 sequences are MNHEY and SVGAGI. Trimming left V 6 bases short and J 3 bases short, with 12 bases between. Here the CDR3 reads CASSSLGHNQPQHF. Written as DNA, the CDR3 is TGTGCCAGCAGCTCCCTCGGACACAATCAGCCCCAGCATTTT.

This chain uses TRBV5-1 with TRBJ1-1; D gene unclear. This CDR3 is built from 13 residues. Germline loops: CDR1 SGHRS, CDR2 YFSETQ. V lost 1 base and J 6 bases, leaving 10 bases between the germline ends. DNA of the CDR3: TGCGCCAGCAGCTTGAGAGGGTACTCTGAAGCTTTCTTT. Protein: CASSLRGYSEAFF. The whole variable domain, filled in from reference TRBV5-1 and TRBJ1-1, reads KAGVTQTPRYLIKTRGQQVTLSCSPISGHRSVSWYQQTPGQGLQFLFEYFSETQRNKGNFPGRFSGRQFSNSRSEMNVSTLELGDSALYLCASSLRGYSEAFFGQGTRLTVV.

This chain uses TRBV21-1 with TRBJ2-5; the DNA was not compared with TRBD1, the D call given in the table. TRBV21-1 has pseudogene status. The CDR3 consists of 13 residues. CDR3 region: CASSWGQLETQYF. The CDR3, as DNA: TGTGCCAGCAGCTGGGGACAGCTAGAGACCCAGTACTTC.